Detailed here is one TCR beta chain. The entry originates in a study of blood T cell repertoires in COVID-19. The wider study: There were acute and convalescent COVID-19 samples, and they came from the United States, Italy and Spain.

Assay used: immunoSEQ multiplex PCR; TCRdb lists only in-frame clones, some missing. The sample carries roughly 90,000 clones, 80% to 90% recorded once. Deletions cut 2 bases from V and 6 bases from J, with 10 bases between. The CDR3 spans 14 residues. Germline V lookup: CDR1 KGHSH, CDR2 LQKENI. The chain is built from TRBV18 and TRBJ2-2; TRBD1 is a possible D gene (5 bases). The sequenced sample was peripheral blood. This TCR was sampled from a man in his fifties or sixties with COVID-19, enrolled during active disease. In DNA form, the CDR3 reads TGTGCCAGCTCACCAAGGGGTGAGGCCGGGGAGCTGTTTTTT. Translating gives CASSPRGEAGELFF.